This T cell receptor beta chain was captured in a study of cytomegalovirus exposure and HLA in healthy donors. 13 Jbeta primers and 60 Vbeta primers were used for the PCR. The protocol was immunoSEQ multiplex PCR, while the TCRdb copy is restricted to in-frame clones and leaves out a portion. Seen here are around 100,000 clones, about two thirds observed once, and the top ten hold approximately 9%. This clone has only a few counts. As yet, its antigen is unknown. Study-level points and caveats: The likely origin of a cluster of highly shared sequence variants was a sequencing artifact.

The CDR3 has 16 residues. J gave up 2 bases and V 3 bases, and 9 bases lay outside the gene matches. Germline V CDR1 and CDR2: SGHVS, FQNEAQ. The TCR sequence derives from a man aged 30 to 39 in good health and CMV-seropositive. The chain carries TRBV7-8 and TRBJ1-1; TRBD1 agrees at 7 bases. Sequencing was done on a sample of PBMCs. The CDR3 is CASSFAAGTANTEAFF. For the CDR3, the DNA is TGTGCCAGCAGCTTTGCCGCCGGGACAGCTAACACTGAAGCTTTCTTT.